The 14 T cell receptor beta chains given below trace back to one sample, sequenced in a study of technical replicates of blood from several donors. Sequencing was performed with immunoSEQ multiplex PCR; in TCRdb, only in-frame clones are kept and a portion is missing. The sample yields about 100,000 clones, roughly 95% seen once. Material: T cells isolated from PBMCs. These receptor sequences come from a human donor in good health.

CDR3 region: CASSPWTGRESYEQYF. The CDR3 DNA reads TGTGCCAGCAGCCCCTGGACAGGTCGGGAGTCCTACGAGCAGTACTTC. The gene calls are TRBV14 and TRBJ2-7; possibly TRBD1 for D (7 bases). CDR3 length: 16 amino acids. V lost 4 bases, J lost 1 base, and 17 bases lay in between. Germline CDR1 SGHDN, CDR2 FVKESK.

With regard to this clone: Other nucleotide sequences from this sample produce the same CDR3. The J gene is TRBJ2-3, the V gene TRBV20-1, with unresolved D. Germline V gene sequence: CDR1 DFQATT, CDR2 SNEGSKA (reference sequence). V lost 3 bases and J lost 2, with 3 bases in between. The CDR3 contains 11 residues. As DNA, the CDR3 is TGCAGTGCTAGCTACACAGATACGCAGTATTTT. Amino acids: CSASYTDTQYF.

The chain recombines TRBV5-6 with TRBJ1-4; D not resolved. With 4 bases removed from V and 5 bases from J, the gap between germline ends came to 15 bases. Germline CDR1 SGHDT, CDR2 YYEEEE. The CDR3 is made up of 15 amino acids. The CDR3 sequence: CASSLVGVRNEKLFF. CDR3 DNA: TGTGCCAGCAGCCTGGTTGGTGTGAGAAATGAAAAACTGTTTTTT.

This clone was seen more than once but under ten times. J is TRBJ1-5 and V is TRBV7-2; D not resolved. The CDR3 length is 16 residues. The germline V gene encodes CDR1 SGHTA and CDR2 FQGNSA. V was clipped by 6 bases and J by 4 bases, with 19 bases between them. This CDR3 is CASSPRVTADNQPQHF. The CDR3 DNA is TGTGCCAGCAGTCCCCGTGTGACTGCAGATAATCAGCCCCAGCATTTT. The complete variable domain, with remaining parts taken from reference TRBV7-2 and TRBJ1-5, reads GAGVSQSPSNKVTEKGKDVELRCDPISGHTALYWYRQSLGQGLEFLIYFQGNSAPDKSGLPSDRFSAERTGGSVSTLTIQRTQQEDSAVYLCASSPRVTADNQPQHFGDGTRLSIL.

The V call is TRBV5-3, the J call TRBJ1-2; TRBD1 agrees at 8 bases. TRBV5-3 is given ORF status, its function remaining uncertain. The CDR3 extends over 11 amino acids. Trimming cost V 3 bases and J 8 bases; bases outside gene matches: 0. The CDR3 reads CARSSGGGYTF. CDR3 DNA: TGTGCCAGAAGCTCAGGGGGCGGCTACACCTTC.

The gene calls are TRBV2 and TRBJ2-1, with unresolved D. Between the trimmed V and J ends, which lost 3 bases and 11 bases, there was a span of 5 bases. Germline CDR1 reads SNHLY; CDR2 reads FYNNEI. The CDR3 extends over 10 amino acids. The CDR3 here is CASSDRKQFF. The CDR3 DNA reads as TGTGCCAGCAGTGACAGAAAGCAGTTCTTC.

This chain connects TRBV11-3 to TRBJ1-2; a possible D gene is TRBD1 (6 bases). The CDR3 contains 13 residues. V gave up 1 base and J gave up 8 bases, with 11 bases separating them. Germline CDR1 and CDR2: SGHNT and YENEEA. Here the CDR3 reads CASSLGSGVGYTF. Here the CDR3 DNA reads TGTGCCAGCAGCTTAGGGTCAGGGGTCGGCTACACCTTC.

The chain combines TRBV7-3 with TRBJ2-2; TRBD1 aligns across 7 bases. CDR3 length: 15 amino acids. V shed 4 bases, J shed 2 bases, and the junction held 4 bases outside the gene matches. Germline loops: CDR1 SGHTA, CDR2 FQGTGA. The CDR3 reads CASSSRQGNTGELFF. CDR3 DNA: TGTGCCAGCAGCTCCCGACAGGGTAACACCGGGGAGCTGTTTTTT.

V usage is TRBV2 and J usage is TRBJ1-5, with D perhaps matching TRBD1 (5 bases). V lost 7 bases and J lost 4, with 14 bases in between. This CDR3 spans 14 amino acids. Germline CDR1 SNHLY, CDR2 FYNNEI. Here the CDR3 reads CASTMTAQNQPQHF. In DNA, the CDR3 is TGTGCCAGCACCATGACAGCCCAGAATCAGCCCCAGCATTTT.

CDR3 coding DNA: TGTGCCAGCAGCCTGGACAGGATCTCCTACGAGCAGTACTTC. As protein: CASSLDRISYEQYF. This chain uses TRBV6-5 with TRBJ2-7, with 7 bases fitting TRBD1. The V gene end was trimmed by 6 bases and the J gene end by 0 bases; junction bases not matched to a gene: 5. The CDR3 is made up of 14 amino acids. Germline V lookup: CDR1 MNHEY, CDR2 SVGAGI.

V gene TRBV12-5 combines with J gene TRBJ2-3; 9 bases map to TRBD2. Trimming cost V 0 bases and J 4 bases; bases outside gene matches: 8. The CDR3 is 17 residues long. The germline CDR1 and CDR2 sequences are LGHNT and FRNRAP. The CDR3 DNA follows: TGTGCTAGTGGTTTGGTACGGCTAGCGGGAACCCCAGATACGCAGTATTTT. Translated, it gives CASGLVRLAGTPDTQYF.

This rearrangement joins TRBV6-5 to TRBJ2-5; possible D gene TRBD2, 6 bases. The CDR3 loop spans 16 amino acids. Germline lookup yields CDR1 MNHEY and CDR2 SVGAGI. Trimming shortened V by 0 bases and J by 5 bases, and 16 bases separated the two germline ends. Here the CDR3 reads CASSYSIGRVYETQYF. In DNA, the CDR3 is TGTGCCAGCAGTTACTCGATCGGGAGAGTGTACGAGACCCAGTACTTC.

This clone was recorded a few times. The rearrangement uses TRBV4-2 and TRBJ2-1; TRBD2 aligns across 12 bases. CDR3 size: 16 residues. Unmatched junction bases numbered 1, after V lost 0 bases and J lost 4 bases. Germline CDR1 is LGHNA and CDR2 is YNFKEQ. The CDR3 region is CASSQDGTSGYNEQFF. DNA for the CDR3: TGTGCCAGCAGCCAAGATGGGACTAGCGGGTACAATGAGCAGTTCTTC.

The chain links TRBV9 to TRBJ2-2; 8 positions match TRBD1. CDR3 length equals 15 residues. The junction had 2 bases not matched to a gene; V was cut back by 3 bases and J by 1 base. Germline CDR1 SGDLS, CDR2 YYNGEE. For the CDR3, the DNA is TGTGCCAGCAGCGAGGACAGGGTGAACACCGGGGAGCTGTTTTTT. This gives the protein CASSEDRVNTGELFF.